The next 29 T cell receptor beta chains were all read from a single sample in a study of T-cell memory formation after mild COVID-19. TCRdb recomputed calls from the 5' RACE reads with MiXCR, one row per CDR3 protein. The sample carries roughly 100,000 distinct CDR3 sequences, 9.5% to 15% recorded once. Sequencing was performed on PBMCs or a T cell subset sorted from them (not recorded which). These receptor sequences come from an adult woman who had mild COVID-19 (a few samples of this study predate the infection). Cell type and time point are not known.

This CDR3 reads CASSHGTSGSYEQYF. As DNA, the CDR3 is TGTGCCAGCAGTCACGGGACTAGCGGGAGCTACGAGCAGTACTTC. The rearrangement links TRBV27 to TRBJ2-7, with 14 positions matching TRBD2. The trim removed 5 bases at V and 3 bases at J, leaving 3 bases unmatched. Germline V CDR1 and CDR2: MNHEY, SMNVEV (reference sequence). The CDR3 sequence is 15 residues long.

The DNA of the CDR3 is TGCGCCAGCAGTCAATTTCCGGACCCGAACCAAAACACCGGGGAGCTGTTTTTT. Its protein product is CASSQFPDPNQNTGELFF. The V call is TRBV23-1, the J call TRBJ2-2; D not resolved. TRBV23-1 is treated as an ORF (open reading frame) with a function not yet certain. V was pared by 1 base and J by 2 bases, with 17 bases between. The CDR3 length is 18 residues.

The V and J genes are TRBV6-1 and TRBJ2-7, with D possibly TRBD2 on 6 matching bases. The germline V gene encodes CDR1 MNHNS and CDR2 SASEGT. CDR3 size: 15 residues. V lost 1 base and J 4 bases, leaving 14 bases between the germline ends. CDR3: CASSEERGGAYEQYF. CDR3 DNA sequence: TGTGCCAGCAGTGAAGAGCGCGGAGGGGCTTACGAGCAGTACTTC.

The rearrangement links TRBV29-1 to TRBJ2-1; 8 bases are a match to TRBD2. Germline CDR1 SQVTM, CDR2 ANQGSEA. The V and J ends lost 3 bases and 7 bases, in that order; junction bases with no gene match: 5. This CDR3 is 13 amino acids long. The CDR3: CSVDYGRGNEQFF. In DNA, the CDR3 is TGCAGCGTTGACTACGGGAGGGGTAATGAGCAGTTCTTC.

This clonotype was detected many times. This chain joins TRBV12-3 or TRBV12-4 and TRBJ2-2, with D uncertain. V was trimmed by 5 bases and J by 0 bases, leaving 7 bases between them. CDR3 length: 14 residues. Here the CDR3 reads CASSRRANTGELFF. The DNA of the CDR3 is TGTGCCAGCAGTCGTCGGGCGAACACCGGGGAGCTGTTTTTT.

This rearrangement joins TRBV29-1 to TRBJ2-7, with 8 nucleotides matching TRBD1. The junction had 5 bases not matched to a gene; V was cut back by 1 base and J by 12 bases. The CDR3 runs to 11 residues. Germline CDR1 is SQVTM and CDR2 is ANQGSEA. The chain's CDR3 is CSVEGDRGWYF. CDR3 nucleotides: TGCAGCGTTGAAGGAGACAGGGGCTGGTACTTC.

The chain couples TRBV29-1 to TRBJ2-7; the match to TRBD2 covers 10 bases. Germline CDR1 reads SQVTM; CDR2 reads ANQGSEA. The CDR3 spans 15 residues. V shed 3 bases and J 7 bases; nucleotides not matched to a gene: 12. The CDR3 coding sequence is TGCAGCGTTGAGGCTAGCGGGAGCCTCAGTGGTGAGCAGTACTTC. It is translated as CSVEASGSLSGEQYF.

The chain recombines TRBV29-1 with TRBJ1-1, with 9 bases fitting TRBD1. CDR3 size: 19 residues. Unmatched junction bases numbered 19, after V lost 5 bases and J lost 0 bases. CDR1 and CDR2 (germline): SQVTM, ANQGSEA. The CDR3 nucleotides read TGCAGCGTTCGAAAAACGACCACAGGGGGCGGGATGATGAACACTGAAGCTTTCTTT. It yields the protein CSVRKTTTGGGMMNTEAFF.

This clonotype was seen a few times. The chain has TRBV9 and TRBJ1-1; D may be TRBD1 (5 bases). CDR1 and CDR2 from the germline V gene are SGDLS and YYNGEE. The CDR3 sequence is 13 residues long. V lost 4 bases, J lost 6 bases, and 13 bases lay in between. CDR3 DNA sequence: TGTGCCAGCAGCCTCTGGGACGGATCTGAAGCTTTCTTT. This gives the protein CASSLWDGSEAFF.

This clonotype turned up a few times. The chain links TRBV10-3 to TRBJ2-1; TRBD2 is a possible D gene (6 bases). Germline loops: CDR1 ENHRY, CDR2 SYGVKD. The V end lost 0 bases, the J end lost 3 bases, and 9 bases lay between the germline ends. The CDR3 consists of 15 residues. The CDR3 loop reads CAISESGLLYNEQFF. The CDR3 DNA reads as TGTGCCATCAGTGAGTCGGGACTGCTCTACAATGAGCAGTTCTTC.

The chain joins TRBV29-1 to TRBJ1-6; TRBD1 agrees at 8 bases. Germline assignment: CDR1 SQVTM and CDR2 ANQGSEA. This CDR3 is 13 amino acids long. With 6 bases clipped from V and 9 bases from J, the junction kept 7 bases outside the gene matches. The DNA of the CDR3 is TGCAGCGTGAAGGACAGGGAAGGTTCACCCCTCCACTTT. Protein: CSVKDREGSPLHF.

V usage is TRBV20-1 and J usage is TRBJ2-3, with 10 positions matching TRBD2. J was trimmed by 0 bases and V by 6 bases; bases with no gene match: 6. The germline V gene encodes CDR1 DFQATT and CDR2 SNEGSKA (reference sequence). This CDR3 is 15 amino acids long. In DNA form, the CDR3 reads TGCAGTGCCCAGGGGACTAGCGAAAGCACAGATACGCAGTATTTT. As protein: CSAQGTSESTDTQYF.

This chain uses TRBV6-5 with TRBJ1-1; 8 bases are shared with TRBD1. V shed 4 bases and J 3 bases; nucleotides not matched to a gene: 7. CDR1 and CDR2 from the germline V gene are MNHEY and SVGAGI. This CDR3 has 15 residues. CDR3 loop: CASSWGTGADTEAFF. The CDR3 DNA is TGTGCCAGCAGTTGGGGGACAGGAGCGGACACTGAAGCTTTCTTT.

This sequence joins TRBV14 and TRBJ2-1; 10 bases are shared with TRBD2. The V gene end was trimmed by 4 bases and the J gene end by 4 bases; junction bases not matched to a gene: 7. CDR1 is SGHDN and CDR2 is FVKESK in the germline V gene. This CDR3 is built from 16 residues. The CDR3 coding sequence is TGTGCCAGCAGCCCCTCAAGCGGGAGGGGTTACAATGAGCAGTTCTTC. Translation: CASSPSSGRGYNEQFF.

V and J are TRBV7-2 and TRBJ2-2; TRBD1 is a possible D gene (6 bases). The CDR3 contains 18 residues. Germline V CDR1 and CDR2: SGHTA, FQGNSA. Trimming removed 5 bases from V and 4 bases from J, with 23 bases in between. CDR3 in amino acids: CASSPRVAGALGTGELFF. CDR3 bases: TGTGCCAGCAGCCCCCGAGTGGCAGGGGCGCTCGGCACCGGGGAGCTGTTTTTT.

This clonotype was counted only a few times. The CDR3 coding sequence is TGCGCCAGCAGCTTGAATTACTTTCCCACAGATACGCAGTATTTT. Its translation is CASSLNYFPTDTQYF. V gene TRBV5-1 combines with J gene TRBJ2-3; D unclear. In germline, CDR1 is SGHRS, CDR2 YFSETQ. The CDR3 runs to 15 residues. V was clipped by 1 base and J by 2 bases, with 11 bases between them.

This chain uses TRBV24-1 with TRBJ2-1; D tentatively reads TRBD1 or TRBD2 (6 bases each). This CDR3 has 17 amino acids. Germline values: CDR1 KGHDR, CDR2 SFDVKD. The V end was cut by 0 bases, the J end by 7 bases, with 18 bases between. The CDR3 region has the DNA TGTGCCACCAGTGATTTGCGTCATGGGGGCGCGGGGAATGAGCAGTTCTTC. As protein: CATSDLRHGGAGNEQFF.

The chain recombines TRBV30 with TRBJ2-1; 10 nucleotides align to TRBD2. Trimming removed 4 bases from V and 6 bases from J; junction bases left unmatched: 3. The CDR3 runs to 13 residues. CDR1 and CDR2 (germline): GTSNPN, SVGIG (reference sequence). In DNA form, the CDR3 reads TGTGCCTGGACGAGCGGGGGGGCCAATGAGCAGTTCTTC. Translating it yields CAWTSGGANEQFF.

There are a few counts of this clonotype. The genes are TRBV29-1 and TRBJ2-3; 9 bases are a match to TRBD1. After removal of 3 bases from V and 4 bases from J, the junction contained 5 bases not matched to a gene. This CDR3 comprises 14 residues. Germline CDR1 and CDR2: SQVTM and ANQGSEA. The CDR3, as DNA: TGCAGCGTTGAGGGACAGGGAGTTGCAGATACGCAGTATTTT. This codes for CSVEGQGVADTQYF.

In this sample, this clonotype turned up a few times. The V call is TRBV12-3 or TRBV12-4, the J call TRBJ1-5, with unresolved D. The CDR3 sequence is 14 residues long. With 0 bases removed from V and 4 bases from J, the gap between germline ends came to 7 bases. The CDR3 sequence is CASSLASGNQPQHF. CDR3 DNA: TGTGCCAGCAGTTTAGCGTCAGGAAATCAGCCCCAGCATTTT.

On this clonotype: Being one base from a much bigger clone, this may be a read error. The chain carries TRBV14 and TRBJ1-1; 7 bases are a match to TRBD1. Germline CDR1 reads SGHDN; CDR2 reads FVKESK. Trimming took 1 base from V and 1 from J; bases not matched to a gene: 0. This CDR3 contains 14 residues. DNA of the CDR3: TGTGCCAGCAGCCAAGGACAGGGGAACACTGAAGCTTTCTTT. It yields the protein CASSQGQGNTEAFF.

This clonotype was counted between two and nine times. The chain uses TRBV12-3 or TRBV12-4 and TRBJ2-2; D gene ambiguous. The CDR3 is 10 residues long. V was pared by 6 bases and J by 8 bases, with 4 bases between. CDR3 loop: CASRGGELFF. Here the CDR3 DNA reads TGTGCCAGCAGAGGTGGGGAGCTGTTTTTT.

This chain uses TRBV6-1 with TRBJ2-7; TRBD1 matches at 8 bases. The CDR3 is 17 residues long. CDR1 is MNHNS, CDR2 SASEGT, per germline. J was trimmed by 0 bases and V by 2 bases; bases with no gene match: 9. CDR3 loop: CASSEYTLGQVSYEQYF. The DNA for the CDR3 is TGTGCCAGCAGTGAATATACTTTGGGACAGGTCTCCTACGAGCAGTACTTC.

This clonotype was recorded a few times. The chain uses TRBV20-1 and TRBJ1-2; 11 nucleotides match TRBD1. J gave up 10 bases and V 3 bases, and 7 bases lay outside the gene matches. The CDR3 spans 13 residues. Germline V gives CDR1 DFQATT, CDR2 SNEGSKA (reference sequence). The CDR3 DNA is TGCAGTGCTAGGGGACAGGGGGAATTCGACTACACCTTC. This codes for CSARGQGEFDYTF.

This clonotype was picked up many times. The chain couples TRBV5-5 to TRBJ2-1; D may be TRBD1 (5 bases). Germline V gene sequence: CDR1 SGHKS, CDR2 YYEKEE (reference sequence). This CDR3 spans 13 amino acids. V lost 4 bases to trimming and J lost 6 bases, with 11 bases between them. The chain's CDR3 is CASSDPGSNEQFF. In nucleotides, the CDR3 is TGTGCCAGCAGCGACCCAGGGTCCAATGAGCAGTTCTTC.

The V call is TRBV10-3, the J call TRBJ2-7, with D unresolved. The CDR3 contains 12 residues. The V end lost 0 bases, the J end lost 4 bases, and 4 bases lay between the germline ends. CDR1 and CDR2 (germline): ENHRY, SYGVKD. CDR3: CAISESVYEQYF. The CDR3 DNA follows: TGTGCCATCAGTGAGTCTGTTTACGAGCAGTACTTC.

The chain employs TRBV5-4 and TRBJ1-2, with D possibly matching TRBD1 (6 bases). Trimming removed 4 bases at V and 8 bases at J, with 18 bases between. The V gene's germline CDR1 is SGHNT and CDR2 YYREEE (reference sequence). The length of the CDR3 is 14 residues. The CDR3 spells CASSARGAGGGYTF. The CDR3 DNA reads TGTGCCAGCAGCGCCCGGGGGGCCGGGGGCGGCTACACCTTC.

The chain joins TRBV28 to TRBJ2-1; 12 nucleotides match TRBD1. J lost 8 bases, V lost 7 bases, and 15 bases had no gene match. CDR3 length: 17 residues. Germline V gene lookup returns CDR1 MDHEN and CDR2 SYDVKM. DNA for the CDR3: TGTGCCAGCACCTGGGACAGGGGGCTAGTAGTGGCATATGAGCAGTTCTTC. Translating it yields CASTWDRGLVVAYEQFF.

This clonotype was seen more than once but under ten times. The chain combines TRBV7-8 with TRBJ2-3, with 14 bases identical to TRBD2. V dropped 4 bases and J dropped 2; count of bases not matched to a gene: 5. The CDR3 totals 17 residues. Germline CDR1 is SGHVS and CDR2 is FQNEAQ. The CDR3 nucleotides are TGTGCCAGCAGCTCCCGACTAGCGGGGGGGTTCACAGATACGCAGTATTTT. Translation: CASSSRLAGGFTDTQYF.